The present T cell receptor beta chain was sequenced within a study of technical replicates of blood from a few donors. Clones were sequenced by immunoSEQ multiplex PCR, and TCRdb holds only the in-frame ones, with some missing. The profile shows 68,000 or so clones, about 97% of them singletons. Trimming pared 0 bases from V and 0 bases from J, leaving 6 bases between. Germline CDR1 is GTSNPN and CDR2 is SVGIG (reference sequence). This CDR3 has 14 amino acids. In this sample, this clone turned up a few times. The sequence came from a human donor in good health. Sequencing used T cells isolated from PBMCs. The chain carries TRBV30 and TRBJ2-4; D remains ambiguous. As DNA, the CDR3 is TGTGCCTGGAGTGTTACTCTAGCCAAAAACATTCAGTACTTC. Protein: CAWSVTLAKNIQYF.